The table lists the clone carrying this T cell receptor beta chain with many counts. The antigen is not known. Those patients with uncontrolled infection, other autoimmune disease, pregnancy or lactation were excluded. This record belongs to a study of T cells in Graves' hyperthyroidism and ophthalmopathy. Study at large: The initial diagnosis was the point when peripheral blood was collected, ahead of any treatment. Whole-study results and caveats: Researchers report that a 13 V-J model separated ophthalmopathy from stable hyperthyroidism.

This CDR3 contains 13 residues. Germline values: CDR1 SQVTM, CDR2 ANQGSEA. With 5 bases removed from V and 5 bases from J, the gap between germline ends came to 15 bases. TCR beta CDR3 sequences were amplified from RNA transcripts. TCR CDR3 underwent first-round RT-PCR with the HTBI primer set. From the multiplex PCR reads, TCRdb called clonotypes with MiXCR, one entry per CDR3 protein. The sample has around 250,000 distinct CDR3 sequences, about 17% seen once. The source material was blood. The V and J genes are TRBV29-1 and TRBJ1-1, with D tentatively TRBD1 (5 bases). This TCR came from a woman aged 18-35 years with Graves' ophthalmopathy. The CDR3 is CSVNGEGKTEAFF. CDR3 nucleotide sequence: TGCAGCGTTAATGGTGAGGGGAAGACTGAAGCTTTCTTT.